The rows below give T cell receptor beta chains drawn from one sample of a study of human T cells and chemical hapten exposure. One entry per CDR3 protein, called by TCRdb with MiXCR from the RACE reads. Among around 100,000 distinct CDR3 sequences, 11% were seen once, and the ten largest hold 3.5%. The source material was whole blood, sampled in connection with sensitization to the hapten diphenylcyclopropenone (DPC). The receptors shown here come from a woman aged 40 to 50 with alopecia areata. Some clones in this sample may be carry-over from other donors' samples. Each CDR3 is given with its conserved first and last residue. Each record gives: CDR3 DNA, CDR3 protein, J gene, clone size, V gene, D gene. D genes are given only for firm matches. Size is stated for part of the rows, as once, few or many counts, or as a class when the clone is expanded.

CDR3 DNA: TGTGCCAGCAGTTCCGTCAATAACAATCAGCCCCAGCATTTT
CDR3 protein: CASSSVNNNQPQHF
J gene: TRBJ1-5
clone size: -
V gene: TRBV6-2/TRBV6-3
D gene: -

CDR3 DNA: TGTGCCAGCAGTTACTCCCTGGGGGTCGGATTTGGTGACTATGGCTACACCTTC
CDR3 protein: CASSYSLGVGFGDYGYTF
J gene: TRBJ1-2
clone size: many
V gene: TRBV6-2/TRBV6-3
D gene: -

CDR3 DNA: TGTGCCAGCAGACTAGCGGGCCCCTTGAATGAGCAGTTCTTC
CDR3 protein: CASRLAGPLNEQFF
J gene: TRBJ2-1
clone size: many
V gene: TRBV12-3/TRBV12-4
D gene: TRBD2

CDR3 DNA: TGTGCCAGCAGTTTGATCGGATACGAGCAGTACTTC
CDR3 protein: CASSLIGYEQYF
J gene: TRBJ2-7
clone size: many
V gene: TRBV28
D gene: -

CDR3 DNA: TGCGCCAGCAGGGCCCCGGGGAGCAATGAGCAGTTCTTC
CDR3 protein: CASRAPGSNEQFF
J gene: TRBJ2-1
clone size: few
V gene: TRBV5-1
D gene: -

CDR3 DNA: TGTGCCAGCAGCCAAGATGGGGGTTACAATCAGCCCCAGCATTTT
CDR3 protein: CASSQDGGYNQPQHF
J gene: TRBJ1-5
clone size: few
V gene: TRBV3-1
D gene: -

CDR3 DNA: TGTGCCAGCAGCGTCAGTCGGGACAGACAAGAGACCCAGTACTTC
CDR3 protein: CASSVSRDRQETQYF
J gene: TRBJ2-5
clone size: -
V gene: TRBV7-6
D gene: TRBD1

CDR3 DNA: TGTGCCAGCAGTTCCCCGCCAGGGGGCTCCGAGCAGTACTTC
CDR3 protein: CASSSPPGGSEQYF
J gene: TRBJ2-7
clone size: -
V gene: TRBV28
D gene: TRBD1

CDR3 DNA: TGCAGCGCTGCGGGGACTAGCGGGACCTCCTACGAGCAGTACTTC
CDR3 protein: CSAAGTSGTSYEQYF
J gene: TRBJ2-7
clone size: few
V gene: TRBV29-1
D gene: TRBD2

CDR3 DNA: TGTGCCAGCAGTTACACCAGGGGGCATGGCTACACCTTC
CDR3 protein: CASSYTRGHGYTF
J gene: TRBJ1-2
clone size: few
V gene: TRBV6-2/TRBV6-3
D gene: TRBD1

CDR3 DNA: TGTGCCAGCAGGACAGCTACTAACTATGGCTACACCTTC
CDR3 protein: CASRTATNYGYTF
J gene: TRBJ1-2
clone size: -
V gene: TRBV5-4
D gene: -

CDR3 DNA: TGTGCCAGCAGCTTATCTGGGACCCACGACGGCGGGGAGCTGTTTTTT
CDR3 protein: CASSLSGTHDGGELFF
J gene: TRBJ2-2
clone size: once
V gene: TRBV7-2
D gene: -

CDR3 DNA: TGTGCCAGCAGCTTGGACTCCCTCGGGACCCAGTACTTC
CDR3 protein: CASSLDSLGTQYF
J gene: TRBJ2-5
clone size: many
V gene: TRBV5-4
D gene: -

CDR3 DNA: TGTGCCAGTAAGGACCTCTACGAGCAGTACTTC
CDR3 protein: CASKDLYEQYF
J gene: TRBJ2-7
clone size: few
V gene: TRBV6-2/TRBV6-3
D gene: -

CDR3 DNA: TGTGCCAGCAGTTCCCCAGGGGGGGAAGAGACCCAGTACTTC
CDR3 protein: CASSSPGGEETQYF
J gene: TRBJ2-5
clone size: few
V gene: TRBV12-3/TRBV12-4
D gene: -

CDR3 DNA: TGTGCCAGCAGCTTGGCTTTTTACACCGGGGAGCTGTTTTTT
CDR3 protein: CASSLAFYTGELFF
J gene: TRBJ2-2
clone size: -
V gene: TRBV7-9
D gene: -

CDR3 DNA: TGTGCCAGCAGCTTAGAACCGGGACAGGGGAGTTTGTTTGGTGGCTACACCTTC
CDR3 protein: CASSLEPGQGSLFGGYTF
J gene: TRBJ1-2
clone size: many
V gene: TRBV9
D gene: TRBD1

CDR3 DNA: TGTGCCAGCAGCCAGGCTGCTACGAATGAGCAGTTCTTC
CDR3 protein: CASSQAATNEQFF
J gene: TRBJ2-1
clone size: -
V gene: TRBV3-1
D gene: -

CDR3 DNA: TGTGCCATCAGTGAGTCGACTAGTCGAGGACCGTTCTTC
CDR3 protein: CAISESTSRGPFF
J gene: TRBJ2-1
clone size: few
V gene: TRBV10-3
D gene: -

CDR3 DNA: TGTGCCAGCAGCTTAGCCGCCCAGGGGATATCATGGAATAGCAATCAGCCCCAGCATTTT
CDR3 protein: CASSLAAQGISWNSNQPQHF
J gene: TRBJ1-5
clone size: many
V gene: TRBV7-9
D gene: -

CDR3 DNA: TGTGCCAGCAGCCAGGGGGCGGGCGTCGCCTACAATGAGCAGTTCTTC
CDR3 protein: CASSQGAGVAYNEQFF
J gene: TRBJ2-1
clone size: many
V gene: TRBV7-2
D gene: TRBD1

CDR3 DNA: TGCGCCAGCAGCTTGGGGGGCCAGAGAACCCTTCAGTACTTC
CDR3 protein: CASSLGGQRTLQYF
J gene: TRBJ2-4
clone size: many
V gene: TRBV5-1
D gene: -

CDR3 DNA: TGCGCCAGCAGCCAAGTGTCCAGGGGGAGCACTGAAGCTTTCTTT
CDR3 protein: CASSQVSRGSTEAFF
J gene: TRBJ1-1
clone size: many
V gene: TRBV4-3
D gene: TRBD1

CDR3 DNA: TGTGCCAGCAGTTTATCCGGGACCCAAAACATTCAGTACTTC
CDR3 protein: CASSLSGTQNIQYF
J gene: TRBJ2-4
clone size: many
V gene: TRBV28
D gene: -

CDR3 DNA: TGTGCCAGCAGCCCCCCGGGCAGGGCCGGAAACACCATATATTTT
CDR3 protein: CASSPPGRAGNTIYF
J gene: TRBJ1-3
clone size: many
V gene: TRBV7-9
D gene: -

CDR3 DNA: TGTGCCAGCAGCTCCGGGGATCACAATCAGCCCCAGCATTTT
CDR3 protein: CASSSGDHNQPQHF
J gene: TRBJ1-5
clone size: few
V gene: TRBV7-9
D gene: -

CDR3 DNA: TGTGCCAGCAGTCAGACAGGGGCCCCGTATGGCTACACCTTC
CDR3 protein: CASSQTGAPYGYTF
J gene: TRBJ1-2
clone size: many
V gene: TRBV28
D gene: TRBD1

CDR3 DNA: TGTGCCAGCAGCGTAGGCGACAGGGTCCACGAGCAGTACTTC
CDR3 protein: CASSVGDRVHEQYF
J gene: TRBJ2-7
clone size: many
V gene: TRBV9
D gene: TRBD1

CDR3 DNA: TGTGCCAGCAGCCAAGTTCGAGTTTCAGGTGAGCAGTACTTC
CDR3 protein: CASSQVRVSGEQYF
J gene: TRBJ2-7
clone size: many
V gene: TRBV4-2
D gene: -

CDR3 DNA: TGTGCCATCAGTTCAATAGCGGGAGGCCTCTACAATGAGCAGTTCTTC
CDR3 protein: CAISSIAGGLYNEQFF
J gene: TRBJ2-1
clone size: few
V gene: TRBV10-3
D gene: TRBD2

CDR3 DNA: TGTGCCACCAGCAGGGGACTAGCGGGGGGGCTTAATGAGCAGTTCTTC
CDR3 protein: CATSRGLAGGLNEQFF
J gene: TRBJ2-1
clone size: many
V gene: TRBV15
D gene: TRBD2

CDR3 DNA: TGTGCCAGTACCCCGATGGGGGTGAACACTGAAGCTTTCTTT
CDR3 protein: CASTPMGVNTEAFF
J gene: TRBJ1-1
clone size: many
V gene: TRBV3-1
D gene: -

CDR3 DNA: TGTGCCATCAGTGAGTCGAATGGACTAGCGGGAGGAACATCCTACGAGCAGTACTTC
CDR3 protein: CAISESNGLAGGTSYEQYF
J gene: TRBJ2-7
clone size: many
V gene: TRBV10-3
D gene: TRBD2

CDR3 DNA: TGTGCCAGCAGCCCTCTTGGGGGGCGCCAAAATGAGCAGTTCTTC
CDR3 protein: CASSPLGGRQNEQFF
J gene: TRBJ2-1
clone size: -
V gene: TRBV12-3/TRBV12-4
D gene: -

CDR3 DNA: TGCAGTGTTCTCACGGGACAGGGGACAGATACGCAGTATTTT
CDR3 protein: CSVLTGQGTDTQYF
J gene: TRBJ2-3
clone size: few
V gene: TRBV20-1
D gene: TRBD1

CDR3 DNA: TGTGCCAGCAGGCCAGGGGTCGGGGAGCTGTTTTTT
CDR3 protein: CASRPGVGELFF
J gene: TRBJ2-2
clone size: -
V gene: TRBV7-2
D gene: -

CDR3 DNA: TGCGCCAGCAGTGAAAGGAACACTGAAGCTTTCTTT
CDR3 protein: CASSERNTEAFF
J gene: TRBJ1-1
clone size: few
V gene: TRBV10-2
D gene: -

CDR3 DNA: TGTGCCAGCCGCTCACAAGGAGGAGGCACTGAAGCTTTCTTT
CDR3 protein: CASRSQGGGTEAFF
J gene: TRBJ1-1
clone size: few
V gene: TRBV12-3/TRBV12-4
D gene: -

CDR3 DNA: TGTGCCAGCAGTGCTAGCGGGGGGGCGAAGGAGCAGTTCTTC
CDR3 protein: CASSASGGAKEQFF
J gene: TRBJ2-1
clone size: few
V gene: TRBV6-1
D gene: TRBD2

CDR3 DNA: TGCAGTGCTAGAGTTCGGAGGGGGGAGCGGAACCAAGAGACCCAGTACTTC
CDR3 protein: CSARVRRGERNQETQYF
J gene: TRBJ2-5
clone size: few
V gene: TRBV20-1
D gene: -

CDR3 DNA: TGTGCCAGCGGCACCGCCCCGAACACTGAAGCTTTCTTT
CDR3 protein: CASGTAPNTEAFF
J gene: TRBJ1-1
clone size: few
V gene: TRBV9
D gene: -

CDR3 DNA: TGTGCCAGTACTCCGGGACAGGCTAACTATGGCTACACCTTC
CDR3 protein: CASTPGQANYGYTF
J gene: TRBJ1-2
clone size: few
V gene: TRBV19
D gene: TRBD1